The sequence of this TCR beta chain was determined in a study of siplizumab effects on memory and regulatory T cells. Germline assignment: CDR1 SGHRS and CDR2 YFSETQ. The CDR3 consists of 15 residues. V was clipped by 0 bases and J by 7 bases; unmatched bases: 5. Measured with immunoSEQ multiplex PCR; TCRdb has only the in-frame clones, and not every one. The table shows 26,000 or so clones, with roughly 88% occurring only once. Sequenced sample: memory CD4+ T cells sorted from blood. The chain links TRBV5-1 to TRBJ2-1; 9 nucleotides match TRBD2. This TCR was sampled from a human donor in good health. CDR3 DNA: TGCGCCAGCAGCTTGGCTGCTAGCGGGGTGAATGAGCAGTTCTTC. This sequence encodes CASSLAASGVNEQFF.